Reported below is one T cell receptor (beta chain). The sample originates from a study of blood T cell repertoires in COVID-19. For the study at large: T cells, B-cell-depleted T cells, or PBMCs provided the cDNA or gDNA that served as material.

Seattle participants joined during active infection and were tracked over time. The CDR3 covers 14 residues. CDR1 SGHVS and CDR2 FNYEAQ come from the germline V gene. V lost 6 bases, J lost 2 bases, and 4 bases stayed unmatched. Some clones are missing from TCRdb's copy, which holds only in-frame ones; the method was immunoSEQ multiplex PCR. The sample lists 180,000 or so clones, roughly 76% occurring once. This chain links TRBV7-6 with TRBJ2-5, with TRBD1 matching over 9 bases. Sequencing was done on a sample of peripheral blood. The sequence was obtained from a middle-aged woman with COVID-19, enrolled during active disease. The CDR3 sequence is CASRVGQGQETQYF. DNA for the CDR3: TGTGCCAGCAGAGTGGGACAGGGACAAGAGACCCAGTACTTC. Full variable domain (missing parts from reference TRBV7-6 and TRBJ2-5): GAGVSQSPRYKVTKRGQDVALRCDPISGHVSLYWYRQALGQGPEFLTYFNYEAQQDKSGLPNDRFSAERPEGSISTLTIQRTEQRDSAMYRCASRVGQGQETQYFGPGTRLLVL.